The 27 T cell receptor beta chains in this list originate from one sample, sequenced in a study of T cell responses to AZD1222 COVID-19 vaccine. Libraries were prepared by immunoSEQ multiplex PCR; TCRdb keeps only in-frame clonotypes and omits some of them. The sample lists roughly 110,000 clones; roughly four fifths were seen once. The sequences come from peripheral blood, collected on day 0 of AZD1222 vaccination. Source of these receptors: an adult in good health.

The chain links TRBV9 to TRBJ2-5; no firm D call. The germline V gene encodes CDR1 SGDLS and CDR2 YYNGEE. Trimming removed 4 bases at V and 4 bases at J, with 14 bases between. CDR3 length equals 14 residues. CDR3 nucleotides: TGTGCCAGCAGCCCCCCTCCCCCGTTAGAGACCCAGTACTTC. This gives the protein CASSPPPPLETQYF.

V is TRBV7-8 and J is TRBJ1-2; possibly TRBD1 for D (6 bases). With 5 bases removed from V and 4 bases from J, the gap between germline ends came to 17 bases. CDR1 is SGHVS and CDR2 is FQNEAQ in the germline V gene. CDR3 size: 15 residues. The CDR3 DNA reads TGTGCCAGCAGCCGGGGGCAGCCCTTGGGCTATGGCTACACCTTC. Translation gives CASSRGQPLGYGYTF.

CDR3 amino acids: CASLAGASFREQYF. In DNA, the CDR3 is TGTGCCAGCCTAGCGGGAGCGAGTTTTCGCGAGCAGTACTTC. This sequence joins TRBV28 and TRBJ2-7; 10 nucleotides line up with TRBD2. Germline trimming cut 8 bases from V and 6 bases from J; bases unmatched to any gene: 10. The CDR3 totals 14 residues. CDR1 MDHEN and CDR2 SYDVKM come from the germline V gene.

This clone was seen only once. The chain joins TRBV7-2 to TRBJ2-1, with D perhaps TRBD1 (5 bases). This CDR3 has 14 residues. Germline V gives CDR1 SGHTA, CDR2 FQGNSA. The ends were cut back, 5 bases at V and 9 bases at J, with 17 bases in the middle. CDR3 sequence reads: CASSPPRQGTEQFF. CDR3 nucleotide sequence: TGTGCCAGCAGCCCCCCCCGCCAGGGAACTGAGCAGTTCTTC.

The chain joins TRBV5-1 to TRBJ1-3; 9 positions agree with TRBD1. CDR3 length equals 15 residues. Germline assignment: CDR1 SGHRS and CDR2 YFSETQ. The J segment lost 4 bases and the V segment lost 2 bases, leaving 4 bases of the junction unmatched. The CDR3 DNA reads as TGCGCCAGCAGCTTACAGGGGGCATCAGGAAACACCATATATTTT. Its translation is CASSLQGASGNTIYF.

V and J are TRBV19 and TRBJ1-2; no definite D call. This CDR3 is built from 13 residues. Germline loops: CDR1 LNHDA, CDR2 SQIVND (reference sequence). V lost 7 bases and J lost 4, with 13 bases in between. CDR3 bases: TGTGCCAGTAACGAGGGCGCAGGCTATGGCTACACCTTC. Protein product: CASNEGAGYGYTF.

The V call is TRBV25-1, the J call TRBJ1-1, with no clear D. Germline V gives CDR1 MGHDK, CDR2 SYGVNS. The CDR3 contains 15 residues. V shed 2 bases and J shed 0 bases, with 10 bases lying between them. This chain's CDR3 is CASSEVGKMNTEAFF. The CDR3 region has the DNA TGTGCCAGCAGTGAAGTCGGTAAAATGAACACTGAAGCTTTCTTT.

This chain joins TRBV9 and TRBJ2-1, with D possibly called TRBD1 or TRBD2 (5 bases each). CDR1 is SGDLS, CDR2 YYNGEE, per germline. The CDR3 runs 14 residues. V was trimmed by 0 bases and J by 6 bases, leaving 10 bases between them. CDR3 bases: TGTGCCAGCAGCGTAGTGGGGGACGGCAATGAGCAGTTCTTC. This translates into CASSVVGDGNEQFF.

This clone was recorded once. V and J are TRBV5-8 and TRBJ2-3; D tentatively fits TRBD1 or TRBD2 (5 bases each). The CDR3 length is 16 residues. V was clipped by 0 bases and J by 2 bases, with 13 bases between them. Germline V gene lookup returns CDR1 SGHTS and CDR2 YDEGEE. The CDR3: CASSLVGTVLTDTQYF. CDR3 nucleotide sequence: TGTGCCAGCAGCTTGGTTGGGACCGTACTCACAGATACGCAGTATTTT.

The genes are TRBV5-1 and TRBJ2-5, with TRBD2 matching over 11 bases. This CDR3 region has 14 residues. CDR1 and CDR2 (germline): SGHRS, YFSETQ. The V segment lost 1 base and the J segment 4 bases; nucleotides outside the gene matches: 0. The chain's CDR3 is CASSLTSGRETQYF. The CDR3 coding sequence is TGCGCCAGCAGCTTGACTAGCGGGAGAGAGACCCAGTACTTC.

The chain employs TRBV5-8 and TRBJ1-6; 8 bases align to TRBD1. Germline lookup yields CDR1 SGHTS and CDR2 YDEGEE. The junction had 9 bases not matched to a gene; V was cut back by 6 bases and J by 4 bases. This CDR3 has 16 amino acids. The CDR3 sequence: CASTAPTGVYNSPLHF. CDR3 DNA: TGTGCCAGCACCGCACCGACAGGGGTTTATAATTCACCCCTCCACTTT. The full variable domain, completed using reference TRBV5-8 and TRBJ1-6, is EAGVTQSPTHLIKTRGQQATLRCSPISGHTSVYWYQQALGLGLQFLLWYDEGEERNRGNFPPRFSGRQFPNYSSELNVNALELEDSALYLCASTAPTGVYNSPLHFGNGTRLTVT.

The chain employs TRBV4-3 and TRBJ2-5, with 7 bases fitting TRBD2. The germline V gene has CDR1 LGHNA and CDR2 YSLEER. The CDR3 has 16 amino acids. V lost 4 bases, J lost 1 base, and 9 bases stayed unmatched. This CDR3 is CASSLNSGATQETQYF. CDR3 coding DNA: TGCGCCAGCAGCCTTAACAGCGGGGCTACCCAAGAGACCCAGTACTTC.

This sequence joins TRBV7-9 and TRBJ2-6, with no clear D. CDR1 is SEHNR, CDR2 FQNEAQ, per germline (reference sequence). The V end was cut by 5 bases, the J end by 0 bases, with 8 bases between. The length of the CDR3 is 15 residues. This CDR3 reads CASSDPRSGANVLTF. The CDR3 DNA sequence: TGTGCCAGCAGCGATCCCCGCTCTGGGGCCAACGTCCTGACTTTC.

CDR3 nucleotides: TGTGCCAGTAGGTCCTACCGGGGATACAATGAGCAGTTCTTC. Translating it yields CASRSYRGYNEQFF. V is TRBV19 and J is TRBJ2-1; D is possibly TRBD2 (5 bases). The germline V and J ends were trimmed by 6 bases and 4 bases, with 13 bases remaining between them. CDR1 is LNHDA and CDR2 is SQIVND in the germline V gene (reference sequence). The CDR3 has 14 amino acids.

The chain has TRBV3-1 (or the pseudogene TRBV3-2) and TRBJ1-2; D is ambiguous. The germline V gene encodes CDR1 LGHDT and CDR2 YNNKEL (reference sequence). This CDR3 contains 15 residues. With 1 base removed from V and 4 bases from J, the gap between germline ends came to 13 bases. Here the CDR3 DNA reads TGTGCCAGCAGCCAAGGTTTCGGCAGATCCTATGGCTACACCTTC. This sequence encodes CASSQGFGRSYGYTF.

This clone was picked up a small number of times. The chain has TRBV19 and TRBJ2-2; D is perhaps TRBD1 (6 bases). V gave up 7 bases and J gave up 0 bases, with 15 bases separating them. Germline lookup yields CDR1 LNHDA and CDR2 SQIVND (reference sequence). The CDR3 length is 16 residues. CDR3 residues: CASTFARGSNTGELFF. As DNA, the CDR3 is TGTGCCAGTACCTTCGCCAGGGGATCGAACACCGGGGAGCTGTTTTTT.

CDR3 loop: CASKRQTNTGELFF. In DNA form, the CDR3 reads TGTGCCAGCAAAAGACAGACGAACACCGGGGAGCTGTTTTTT. The genes are TRBV2 and TRBJ2-2; weak D call: TRBD1 (5 bases). This CDR3 has 14 amino acids. Germline loops: CDR1 SNHLY, CDR2 FYNNEI. Trimming took off 7 bases at V and 0 bases at J, with 9 bases between the two ends. Full variable domain (missing parts from reference TRBV2 and TRBJ2-2): EPEVTQTPSHQVTQMGQEVILRCVPISNHLYFYWYRQILGQKVEFLVSFYNNEISEKSEIFDDQFSVERPDGSNFTLKIRSTKLEDSAMYFCASKRQTNTGELFFGEGSRLTVL.

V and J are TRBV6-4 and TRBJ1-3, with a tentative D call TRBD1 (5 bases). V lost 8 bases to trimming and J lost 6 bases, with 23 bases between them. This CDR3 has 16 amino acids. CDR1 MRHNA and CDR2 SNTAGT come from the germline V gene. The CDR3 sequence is CASSLMGPSVANTIYF. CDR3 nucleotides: TGTGCCAGCTCCCTAATGGGGCCATCCGTTGCAAACACCATATATTTT.

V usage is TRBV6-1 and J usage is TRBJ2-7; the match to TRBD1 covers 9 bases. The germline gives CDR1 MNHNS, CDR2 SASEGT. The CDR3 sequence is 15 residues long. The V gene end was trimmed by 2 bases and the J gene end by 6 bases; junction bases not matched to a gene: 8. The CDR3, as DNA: TGTGCCAGCAGTGAAAGACAGGGGGTTTTGGGCGAGCAGTACTTC. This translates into CASSERQGVLGEQYF.

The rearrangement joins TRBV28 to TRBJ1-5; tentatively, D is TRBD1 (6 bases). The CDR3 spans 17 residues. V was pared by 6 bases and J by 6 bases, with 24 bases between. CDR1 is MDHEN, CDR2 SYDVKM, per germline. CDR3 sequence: CASRQGPVTSGGQPQHF. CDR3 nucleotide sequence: TGTGCCAGCAGACAGGGACCTGTAACATCCGGGGGTCAGCCCCAGCATTTT.

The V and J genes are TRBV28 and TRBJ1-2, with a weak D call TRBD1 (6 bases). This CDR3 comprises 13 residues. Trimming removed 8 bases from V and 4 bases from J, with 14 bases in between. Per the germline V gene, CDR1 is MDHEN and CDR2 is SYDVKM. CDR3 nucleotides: TGTGCCAGCGGCCAGGGGCGGGTCTATGGCTACACCTTC. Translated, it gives CASGQGRVYGYTF.

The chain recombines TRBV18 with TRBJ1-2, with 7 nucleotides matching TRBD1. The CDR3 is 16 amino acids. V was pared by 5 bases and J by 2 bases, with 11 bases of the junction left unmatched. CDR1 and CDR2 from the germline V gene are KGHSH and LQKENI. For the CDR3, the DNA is TGTGCCAGCTCAAATCAACGGGACAGCGGGAACTATGGCTACACCTTC. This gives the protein CASSNQRDSGNYGYTF. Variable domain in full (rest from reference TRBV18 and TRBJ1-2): NAGVMQNPRHLVRRRGQEARLRCSPMKGHSHVYWYRQLPEEGLKFMVYLQKENIIDESGMPKERFSAEFPKEGPSILRIQQVVRGDSAAYFCASSNQRDSGNYGYTFGSGTRLTVV.

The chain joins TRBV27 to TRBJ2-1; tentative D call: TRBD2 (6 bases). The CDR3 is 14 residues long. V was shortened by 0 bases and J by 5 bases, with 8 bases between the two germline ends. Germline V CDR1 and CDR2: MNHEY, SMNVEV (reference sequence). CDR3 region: CASSLSWGDNEQFF. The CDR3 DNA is TGTGCCAGCAGTTTATCCTGGGGGGACAATGAGCAGTTCTTC.

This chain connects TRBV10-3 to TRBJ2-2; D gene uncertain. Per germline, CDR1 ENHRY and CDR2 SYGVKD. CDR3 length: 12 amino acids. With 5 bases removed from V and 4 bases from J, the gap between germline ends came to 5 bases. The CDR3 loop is CAISTSTGELFF. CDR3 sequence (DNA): TGTGCCATCAGTACAAGCACCGGGGAGCTGTTTTTT.

The CDR3 reads CATSRDDVLQGKLFF. The DNA for the CDR3 is TGTGCCACCAGCAGAGACGATGTGCTTCAGGGAAAACTGTTTTTT. The V gene is TRBV15, the J gene TRBJ1-4, with D maybe TRBD1 (5 bases). Between the trimmed V and J ends, which lost 0 bases and 10 bases, there was a span of 15 bases. CDR3 length: 15 amino acids. The germline CDR1 and CDR2 sequences are LNHNV and YYDKDF (reference sequence).

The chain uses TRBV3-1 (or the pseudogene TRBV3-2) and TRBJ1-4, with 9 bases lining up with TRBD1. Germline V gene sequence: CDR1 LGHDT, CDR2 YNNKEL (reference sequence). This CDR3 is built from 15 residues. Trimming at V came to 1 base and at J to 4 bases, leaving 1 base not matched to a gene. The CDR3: CASSQADRGNEKLFF. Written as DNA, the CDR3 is TGTGCCAGCAGCCAAGCGGACAGGGGTAATGAAAAACTGTTTTTT.

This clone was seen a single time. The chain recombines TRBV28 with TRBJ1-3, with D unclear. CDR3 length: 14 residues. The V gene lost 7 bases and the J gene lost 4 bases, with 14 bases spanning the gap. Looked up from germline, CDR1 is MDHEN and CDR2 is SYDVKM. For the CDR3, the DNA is TGTGCCAGCACTTCCGCTATAACGGGAAACACCATATATTTT. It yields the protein CASTSAITGNTIYF.